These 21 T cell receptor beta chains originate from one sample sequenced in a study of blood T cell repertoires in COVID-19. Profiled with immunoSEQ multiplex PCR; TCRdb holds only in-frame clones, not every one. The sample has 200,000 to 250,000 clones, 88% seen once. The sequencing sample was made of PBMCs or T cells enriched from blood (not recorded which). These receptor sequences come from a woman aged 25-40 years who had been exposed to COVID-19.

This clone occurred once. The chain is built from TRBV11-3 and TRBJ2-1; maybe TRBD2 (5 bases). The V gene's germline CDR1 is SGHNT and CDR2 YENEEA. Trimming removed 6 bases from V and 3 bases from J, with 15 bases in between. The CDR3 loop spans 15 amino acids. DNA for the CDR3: TGTGCCAGCAGTTATGGCTACGGGAACTACAATGAGCAGTTCTTC. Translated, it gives CASSYGYGNYNEQFF.

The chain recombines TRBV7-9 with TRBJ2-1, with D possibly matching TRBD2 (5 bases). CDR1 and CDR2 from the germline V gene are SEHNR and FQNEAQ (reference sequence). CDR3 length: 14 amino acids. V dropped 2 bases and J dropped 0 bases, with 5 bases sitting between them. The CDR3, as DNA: TGTGCCAGCAGCTTAACTAGCTCCTACAATGAGCAGTTCTTC. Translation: CASSLTSSYNEQFF.

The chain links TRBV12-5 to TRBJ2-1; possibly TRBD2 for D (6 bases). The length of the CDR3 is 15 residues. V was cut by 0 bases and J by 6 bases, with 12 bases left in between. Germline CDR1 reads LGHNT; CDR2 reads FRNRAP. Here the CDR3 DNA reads TGTGCTAGTGGTTTGGTACAGGTGGGAGGCAATGAGCAGTTCTTC. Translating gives CASGLVQVGGNEQFF.

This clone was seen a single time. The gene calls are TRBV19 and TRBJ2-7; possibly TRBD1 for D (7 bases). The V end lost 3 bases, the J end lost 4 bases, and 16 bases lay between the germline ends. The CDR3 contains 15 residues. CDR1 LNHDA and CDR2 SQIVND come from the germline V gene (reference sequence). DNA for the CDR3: TGTGCCAGTAGTATTCAGGGGGGAGCGGCTTACGAGCAGTACTTC. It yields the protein CASSIQGGAAYEQYF.

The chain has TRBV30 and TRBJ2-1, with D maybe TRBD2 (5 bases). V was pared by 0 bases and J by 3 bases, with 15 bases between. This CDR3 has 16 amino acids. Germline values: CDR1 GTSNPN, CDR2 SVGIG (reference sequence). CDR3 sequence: CAWSVLGEVGYNEQFF. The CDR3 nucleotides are TGTGCCTGGAGTGTACTAGGAGAAGTTGGCTACAATGAGCAGTTCTTC.

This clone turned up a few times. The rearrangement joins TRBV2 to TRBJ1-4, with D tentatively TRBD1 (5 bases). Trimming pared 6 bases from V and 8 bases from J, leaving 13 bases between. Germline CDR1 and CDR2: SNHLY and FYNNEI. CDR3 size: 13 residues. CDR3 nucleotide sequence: TGTGCCAGCAGACTTACCTGGGGCGAAAAACTGTTTTTT. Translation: CASRLTWGEKLFF.

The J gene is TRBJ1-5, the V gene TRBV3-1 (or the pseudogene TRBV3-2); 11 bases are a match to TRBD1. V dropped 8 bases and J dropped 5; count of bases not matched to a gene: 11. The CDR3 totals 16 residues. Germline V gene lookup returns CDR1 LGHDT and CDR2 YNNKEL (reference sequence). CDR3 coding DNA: TGTGCCAGCTCCCTGGGAGGGACAGGGGGTCATCAGCCCCAGCATTTT. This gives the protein CASSLGGTGGHQPQHF.

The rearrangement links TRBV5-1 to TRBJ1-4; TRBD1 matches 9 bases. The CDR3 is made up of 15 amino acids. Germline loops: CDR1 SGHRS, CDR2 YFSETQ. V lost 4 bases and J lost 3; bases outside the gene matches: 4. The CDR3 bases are TGCGCCAGCAGCCCGGGACAGGGCTCTAATGAAAAACTGTTTTTT. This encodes CASSPGQGSNEKLFF.

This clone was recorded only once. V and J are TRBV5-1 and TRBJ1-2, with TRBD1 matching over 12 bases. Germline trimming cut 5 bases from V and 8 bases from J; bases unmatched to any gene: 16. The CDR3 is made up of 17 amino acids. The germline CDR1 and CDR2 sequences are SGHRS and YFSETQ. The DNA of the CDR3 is TGCGCCAGCAGGCCCTCGGGACAGGGGGCTTTTTCCCAGGGCTACACCTTC. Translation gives CASRPSGQGAFSQGYTF.

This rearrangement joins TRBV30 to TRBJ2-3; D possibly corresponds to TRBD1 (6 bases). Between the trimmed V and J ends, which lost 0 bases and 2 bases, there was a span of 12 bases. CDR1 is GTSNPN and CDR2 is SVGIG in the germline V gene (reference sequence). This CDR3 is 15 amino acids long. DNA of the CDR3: TGTGCCTGGAGTGTATTAGGACAGCACACAGATACGCAGTATTTT. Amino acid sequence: CAWSVLGQHTDTQYF.

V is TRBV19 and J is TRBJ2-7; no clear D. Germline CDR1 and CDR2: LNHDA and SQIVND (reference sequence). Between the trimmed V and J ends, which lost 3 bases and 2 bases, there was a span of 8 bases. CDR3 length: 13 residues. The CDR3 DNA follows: TGTGCCAGTAGTATGTGGGCTGCCTACGAGCAGTACTTC. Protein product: CASSMWAAYEQYF.

DNA of the CDR3: TGTGCCAGTTCGCTAGCGAGCAACACAGATACGCAGTATTTT. Translation gives CASSLASNTDTQYF. V is TRBV19 and J is TRBJ2-3; D possibly corresponds to TRBD2 (6 bases). CDR1 is LNHDA and CDR2 is SQIVND in the germline V gene (reference sequence). Trimming took off 8 bases at V and 2 bases at J, with 14 bases between the two ends. The CDR3 extends over 14 amino acids. The full variable domain, with the rest looked up from reference TRBV19 and TRBJ2-3, is DGGITQSPKYLFRKEGQNVTLSCEQNLNHDAMYWYRQDPGQGLRLIYYSQIVNDFQKGDIAEGYSVSREKKESFPLTVTSAQKNPTAFYLCASSLASNTDTQYFGPGTRLTVL.

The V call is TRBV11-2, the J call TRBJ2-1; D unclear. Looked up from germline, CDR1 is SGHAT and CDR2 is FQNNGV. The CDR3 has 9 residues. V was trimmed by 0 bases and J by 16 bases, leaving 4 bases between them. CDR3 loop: CASSLEGFF. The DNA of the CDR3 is TGTGCCAGCAGCTTAGAGGGCTTCTTC.

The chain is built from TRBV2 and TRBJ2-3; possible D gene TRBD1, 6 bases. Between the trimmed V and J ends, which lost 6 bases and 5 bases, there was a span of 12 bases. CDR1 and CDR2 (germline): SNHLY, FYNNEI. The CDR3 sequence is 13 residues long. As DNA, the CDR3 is TGTGCCAGCAGGCGGACAGAAAAAGATACGCAGTATTTT. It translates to CASRRTEKDTQYF.

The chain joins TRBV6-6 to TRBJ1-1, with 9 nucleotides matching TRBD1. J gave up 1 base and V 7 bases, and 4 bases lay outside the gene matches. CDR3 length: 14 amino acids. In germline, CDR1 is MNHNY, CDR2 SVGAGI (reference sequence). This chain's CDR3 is CASITGGANTEAFF. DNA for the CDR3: TGTGCCAGCATTACAGGGGGCGCGAACACTGAAGCTTTCTTT.

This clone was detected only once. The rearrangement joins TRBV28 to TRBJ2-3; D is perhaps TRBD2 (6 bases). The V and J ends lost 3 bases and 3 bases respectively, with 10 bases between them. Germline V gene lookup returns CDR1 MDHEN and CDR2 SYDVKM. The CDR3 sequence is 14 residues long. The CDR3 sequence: CASSFAGRTDTQYF. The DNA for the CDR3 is TGTGCCAGCAGTTTTGCGGGGAGGACAGATACGCAGTATTTT.

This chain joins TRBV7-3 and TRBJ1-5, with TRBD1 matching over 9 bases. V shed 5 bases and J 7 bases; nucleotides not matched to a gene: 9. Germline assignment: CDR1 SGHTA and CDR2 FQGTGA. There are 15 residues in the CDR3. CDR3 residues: CASSPFGQGNQPQHF. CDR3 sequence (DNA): TGTGCCAGCAGCCCGTTCGGACAGGGGAACCAGCCCCAGCATTTT.

The CDR3 region is CAWRSTGDLYEQYF. In nucleotides, the CDR3 is TGTGCCTGGAGAAGCACAGGGGACCTCTACGAGCAGTACTTC. The chain has TRBV30 and TRBJ2-7, with TRBD1 matching over 7 bases. Looked up from germline, CDR1 is GTSNPN and CDR2 is SVGIG (reference sequence). The ends lost 3 bases at V and 3 bases at J; junction bases unmatched: 8. There are 14 residues in the CDR3.

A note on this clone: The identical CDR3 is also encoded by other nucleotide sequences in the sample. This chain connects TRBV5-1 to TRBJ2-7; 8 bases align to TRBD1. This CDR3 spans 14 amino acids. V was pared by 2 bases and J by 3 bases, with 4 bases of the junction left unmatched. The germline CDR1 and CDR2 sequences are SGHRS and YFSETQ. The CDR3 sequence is CASSFRDRSYEQYF. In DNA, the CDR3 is TGCGCCAGCAGCTTCCGGGACAGGAGCTACGAGCAGTACTTC.

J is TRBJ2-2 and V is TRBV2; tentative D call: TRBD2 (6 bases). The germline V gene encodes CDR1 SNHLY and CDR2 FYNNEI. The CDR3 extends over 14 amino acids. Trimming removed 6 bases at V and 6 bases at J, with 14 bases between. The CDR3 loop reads CASRDDGGAGELFF. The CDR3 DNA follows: TGTGCCAGCAGAGACGACGGGGGAGCCGGGGAGCTGTTTTTT.

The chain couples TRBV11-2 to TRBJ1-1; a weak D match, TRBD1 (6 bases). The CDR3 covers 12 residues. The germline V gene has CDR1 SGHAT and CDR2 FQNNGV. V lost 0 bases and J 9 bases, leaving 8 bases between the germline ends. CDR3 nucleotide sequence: TGTGCCAGCAGCTTAGAAACAGGGAAAGCTTTCTTT. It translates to CASSLETGKAFF.